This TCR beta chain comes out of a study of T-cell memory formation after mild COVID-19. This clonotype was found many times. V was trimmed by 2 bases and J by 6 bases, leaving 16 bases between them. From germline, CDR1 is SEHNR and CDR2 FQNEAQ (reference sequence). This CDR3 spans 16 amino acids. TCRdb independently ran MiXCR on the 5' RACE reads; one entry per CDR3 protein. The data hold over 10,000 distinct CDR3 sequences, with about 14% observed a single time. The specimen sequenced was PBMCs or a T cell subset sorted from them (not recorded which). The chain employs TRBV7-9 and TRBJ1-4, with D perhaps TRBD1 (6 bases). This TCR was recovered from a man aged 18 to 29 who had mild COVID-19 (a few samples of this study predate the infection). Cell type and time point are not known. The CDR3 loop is CASSLIGQTRDEKLFF. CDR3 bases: TGTGCCAGCAGCTTAATTGGACAGACGAGGGATGAAAAACTGTTTTTT.